These T cell receptor beta chains were read from a single sample in a study of blood T cell repertoires in COVID-19. TCRdb's table, derived via immunoSEQ multiplex PCR, lists solely in-frame clones and lacks some. This sample has roughly 100,000 clones, with approximately 80% found just once. The sequenced sample was peripheral blood. All receptors come from a woman between 55 and 75 years old with acute or convalescent COVID-19. The CDR3 runs from the conserved cysteine through the conserved F or W. The order of the fields is clone size, D gene, J gene, V gene, CDR3 DNA, CDR3 protein. D genes are given only for firm matches. Expanded clones get a size class; other rows say once, few or many, or leave the size out.

clone_size: NA
d_call: TRBD2
j_call: TRBJ2-5
v_call: TRBV5-1
cdr3_nt: TGCGCCAGCAGCTTGGGATCTAGCGGGGGGACGGGCCGGTCGACCCAGTACTTC
cdr3_aa: CASSLGSSGGTGRSTQYF

clone_size: NA
d_call: NA
j_call: TRBJ1-3
v_call: TRBV2
cdr3_nt: TGTGCCAGCATCGCGGAGAGCTCTGGAAACACCATATATTTT
cdr3_aa: CASIAESSGNTIYF

clone_size: NA
d_call: NA
j_call: TRBJ1-1
v_call: TRBV5-1
cdr3_nt: TGCGCCAGCAGCTTTTCTCTTGACAGTGAAGCTTTCTTT
cdr3_aa: CASSFSLDSEAFF

clone_size: NA
d_call: NA
j_call: TRBJ2-1
v_call: TRBV14
cdr3_nt: TGTGCCAGCAGCCAAGATAGGCGGGGTAGGGGCTACAATGAGCAGTTCTTC
cdr3_aa: CASSQDRRGRGYNEQFF

clone_size: NA
d_call: NA
j_call: TRBJ1-5
v_call: TRBV2
cdr3_nt: TGTGCCAGCAGTGCCCCTACAGGGCCGGGGAATCAGCCCCAGCATTTT
cdr3_aa: CASSAPTGPGNQPQHF

clone_size: NA
d_call: NA
j_call: TRBJ1-4
v_call: TRBV19
cdr3_nt: TGTGCCAGTAGTATGGTGGGGGCCGGCGAAAAACTGTTTTTT
cdr3_aa: CASSMVGAGEKLFF

clone_size: NA
d_call: TRBD1
j_call: TRBJ2-1
v_call: TRBV11-1
cdr3_nt: TGTGCCAGCAGCAAAGGTCCAGGGGGCACCCACAATGAGCAGTTCTTC
cdr3_aa: CASSKGPGGTHNEQFF

clone_size: NA
d_call: TRBD1
j_call: TRBJ2-3
v_call: TRBV5-5
cdr3_nt: TGTGCCAGCAGCTTGGGACAGGGGGCGGGCACAGATACGCAGTATTTT
cdr3_aa: CASSLGQGAGTDTQYF

clone_size: NA
d_call: NA
j_call: TRBJ2-1
v_call: TRBV7-3
cdr3_nt: TGTGCCAGCAGCTCAAGCGGGTCGGCGTCCTACAATGAGCAGTTCTTC
cdr3_aa: CASSSSGSASYNEQFF

clone_size: NA
d_call: TRBD2
j_call: TRBJ2-1
v_call: TRBV5-1
cdr3_nt: TGCGCCAGCAGCTCCGTTCTCGGGAGGGACAATGAGCAGTTCTTC
cdr3_aa: CASSSVLGRDNEQFF

clone_size: NA
d_call: NA
j_call: TRBJ1-2
v_call: TRBV3-1/TRBV3-2
cdr3_nt: TGTGCCAGCAGCAGGACAGACTACGGCTACACCTTC
cdr3_aa: CASSRTDYGYTF

clone_size: NA
d_call: TRBD2
j_call: TRBJ2-7
v_call: TRBV7-8
cdr3_nt: TGTGCCAGCAGCCCAAGCGGGGGGACCTCCTACGAGCAGTACTTC
cdr3_aa: CASSPSGGTSYEQYF

clone_size: NA
d_call: NA
j_call: TRBJ2-5
v_call: TRBV19
cdr3_nt: TGTGCCAGTAGTCTGTATTTCGGGGAGTCGACCCAAGAGACCCAGTACTTC
cdr3_aa: CASSLYFGESTQETQYF

clone_size: NA
d_call: NA
j_call: TRBJ2-4
v_call: TRBV5-1
cdr3_nt: TGCGCCAGCAGCCCCCAAGGGGTATCAGGCCTTATTCAGTACTTC
cdr3_aa: CASSPQGVSGLIQYF

clone_size: NA
d_call: NA
j_call: TRBJ2-7
v_call: TRBV7-8
cdr3_nt: TGTGCCAGCAGCTTAGCACAGGTCTACGAGCAGTACTTC
cdr3_aa: CASSLAQVYEQYF

clone_size: NA
d_call: NA
j_call: TRBJ1-2
v_call: TRBV3-1/TRBV3-2
cdr3_nt: TGTGCCAGCAGCCCTCCGGGGTTATATGGCTACACCTTC
cdr3_aa: CASSPPGLYGYTF

clone_size: NA
d_call: TRBD1
j_call: TRBJ2-7
v_call: TRBV18
cdr3_nt: TGTGCCAGCTCACCACCGTTTGGACAGGGAGGCGAGCAGTACTTC
cdr3_aa: CASSPPFGQGGEQYF

clone_size: NA
d_call: TRBD2
j_call: TRBJ2-3
v_call: TRBV4-2
cdr3_nt: TGTGCCAGCAGCCAAGAGGGGGGACTAGCGATTGTTCCAGATACGCAGTATTTT
cdr3_aa: CASSQEGGLAIVPDTQYF

clone_size: NA
d_call: NA
j_call: TRBJ2-3
v_call: TRBV19
cdr3_nt: TGTGCCAGTAGTACAAGGGGGTTGGGAGATACGCAGTATTTT
cdr3_aa: CASSTRGLGDTQYF

clone_size: once
d_call: TRBD2
j_call: TRBJ2-1
v_call: TRBV6-4
cdr3_nt: TGTGCCAGCAGTGTCAGATTAGCGGGGAACAATGAGCAGTTCTTC
cdr3_aa: CASSVRLAGNNEQFF

clone_size: NA
d_call: TRBD2
j_call: TRBJ2-7
v_call: TRBV10-3
cdr3_nt: TGTGCCATTCTAGGGGGCGCGGGGACTAGCGGGAGCCAATACGAGCAGTACTTC
cdr3_aa: CAILGGAGTSGSQYEQYF

clone_size: few
d_call: TRBD1
j_call: TRBJ1-1
v_call: TRBV29-1
cdr3_nt: TGCAGCGTTGTGGAGACAGGGAGCGGGACTGAAGCTTTCTTT
cdr3_aa: CSVVETGSGTEAFF

clone_size: NA
d_call: TRBD1
j_call: TRBJ1-5
v_call: TRBV7-9
cdr3_nt: TGTGCCAGCAGCTTCGGACAGGTGAAGACCAATCAGCCCCAGCATTTT
cdr3_aa: CASSFGQVKTNQPQHF

clone_size: NA
d_call: TRBD2
j_call: TRBJ2-3
v_call: TRBV4-2
cdr3_nt: TGTGCCAGCAGCCAAGCTCAACTAGCGGGAGCAGATACGCAGTATTTT
cdr3_aa: CASSQAQLAGADTQYF

clone_size: NA
d_call: NA
j_call: TRBJ2-5
v_call: TRBV29-1
cdr3_nt: TGCAGCGCTCGCCCCAGACTAGAAGGGGAGACCCAGTACTTC
cdr3_aa: CSARPRLEGETQYF

clone_size: many
d_call: TRBD1
j_call: TRBJ1-2
v_call: TRBV4-1
cdr3_nt: TGCGCCAGCAGCCATGTCGGACAGGGGGATCAGGTGGGCTATGGCTACACCTTC
cdr3_aa: CASSHVGQGDQVGYGYTF

clone_size: NA
d_call: NA
j_call: TRBJ1-3
v_call: TRBV30
cdr3_nt: TGTGCCTGGAACCCGGGATCTGGAAACACCATATATTTT
cdr3_aa: CAWNPGSGNTIYF

clone_size: NA
d_call: TRBD2
j_call: TRBJ2-3
v_call: TRBV5-4
cdr3_nt: TGTGCCAGCAGCTCCCCACGGGAGGGGACAGATACGCAGTATTTT
cdr3_aa: CASSSPREGTDTQYF

clone_size: NA
d_call: TRBD1
j_call: TRBJ2-1
v_call: TRBV11-1
cdr3_nt: TGTGCCAGCAGACCTGGACAGGGGAATGAGCAGTTCTTC
cdr3_aa: CASRPGQGNEQFF

clone_size: NA
d_call: TRBD2
j_call: TRBJ2-7
v_call: TRBV9
cdr3_nt: TGTGCCAGCAGCACCCAACGGGGGGGCGAGCAGTACTTC
cdr3_aa: CASSTQRGGEQYF

clone_size: NA
d_call: TRBD2
j_call: TRBJ2-1
v_call: TRBV28
cdr3_nt: TGTGCCAGCCCCCCCCGGGGGCTAGCGGGAGAAGGAACCTACAATGAGCAGTTCTTC
cdr3_aa: CASPPRGLAGEGTYNEQFF

clone_size: few
d_call: TRBD1
j_call: TRBJ1-2
v_call: TRBV29-1
cdr3_nt: TGCAGCGTTGACCCGGACAGGGCCTATGGCTACACCTTC
cdr3_aa: CSVDPDRAYGYTF

clone_size: NA
d_call: NA
j_call: TRBJ1-5
v_call: TRBV7-2
cdr3_nt: TGTGCCAGCAGCTTAGGGCAGGGGTTTTTATCGACCCAGCATTTT
cdr3_aa: CASSLGQGFLSTQHF

clone_size: NA
d_call: NA
j_call: TRBJ2-3
v_call: TRBV6-5
cdr3_nt: TGTGCCAGCGGGGGGACCAGCACAGATACGCAGTATTTT
cdr3_aa: CASGGTSTDTQYF

clone_size: NA
d_call: NA
j_call: TRBJ2-2
v_call: TRBV7-3
cdr3_nt: TGTGCCAGCAGCTTAGAACTCCTTTATGGCGGGGAGCTGTTTTTT
cdr3_aa: CASSLELLYGGELFF

clone_size: once
d_call: NA
j_call: TRBJ2-7
v_call: TRBV6-2/TRBV6-3
cdr3_nt: TGTGCCAGCAGTTTGCAGGGTCCCGAGCAGTACTTC
cdr3_aa: CASSLQGPEQYF

clone_size: NA
d_call: NA
j_call: TRBJ1-1
v_call: TRBV6-6
cdr3_nt: TGTGCCAGCAGTTACTCCGGGGGTGGGACTGAAGCTTTCTTT
cdr3_aa: CASSYSGGGTEAFF

clone_size: NA
d_call: TRBD1
j_call: TRBJ1-4
v_call: TRBV19
cdr3_nt: TGTGCCAGTAGTATAGATTGGGGGACAGGGGCTGAAAAACTGTTTTTT
cdr3_aa: CASSIDWGTGAEKLFF

clone_size: NA
d_call: NA
j_call: TRBJ1-1
v_call: TRBV18
cdr3_nt: TGTGCCAGCTCTCGAGCCGAGGGCACTGAAGCTTTCTTT
cdr3_aa: CASSRAEGTEAFF

clone_size: NA
d_call: NA
j_call: TRBJ2-7
v_call: TRBV19
cdr3_nt: TGTGCCAGTAGCAATCCCGGCGGGGAGCAGTACTTC
cdr3_aa: CASSNPGGEQYF

clone_size: NA
d_call: TRBD2
j_call: TRBJ2-7
v_call: TRBV28
cdr3_nt: TGTGCCAGCAGCCTTGGACCAGCGGGAGAATCCGAGCAGTACTTC
cdr3_aa: CASSLGPAGESEQYF

clone_size: NA
d_call: TRBD1
j_call: TRBJ2-5
v_call: TRBV5-5
cdr3_nt: TGTGCCAGCAGCCCTCAGGGGACAGGGGGGCTCGGGGCCCAGTACTTC
cdr3_aa: CASSPQGTGGLGAQYF